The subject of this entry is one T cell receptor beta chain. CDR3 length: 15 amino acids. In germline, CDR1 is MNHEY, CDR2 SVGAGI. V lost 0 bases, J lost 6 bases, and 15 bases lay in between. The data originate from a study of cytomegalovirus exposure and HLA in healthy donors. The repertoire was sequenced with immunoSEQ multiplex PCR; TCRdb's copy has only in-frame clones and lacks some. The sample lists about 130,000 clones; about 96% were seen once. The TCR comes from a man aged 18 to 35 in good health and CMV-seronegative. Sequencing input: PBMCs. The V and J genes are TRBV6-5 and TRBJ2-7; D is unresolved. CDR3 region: CASSYSTASLGEQYF. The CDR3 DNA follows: TGTGCCAGCAGTTACTCGACCGCTAGTCTGGGCGAGCAGTACTTC.